This T cell receptor beta chain was sequenced for a study of blood T cells in healthy people across ages. Then a second PCR, running about 6 to 12 cycles, was carried out with a sample-barcoded 5' primer and a J-beta primer mix. TCRdb fed the 5' RACE reads into MiXCR, producing one record per CDR3 protein. In the table there are roughly 500,000 distinct CDR3 sequences, 20% to 30% of which are singletons. Isolation yielded PBMCs, at least 6 million per sample, in every case. The same data also went into a second study, on T cells of mothers and their children. That work states: It was through the M1S primer of the second PCR that sample barcodes and 2-4 random nucleotides were added. No persistent microchimeric T cell clones were detected at 90 to 100 clones per million clonotypes sensitivity.

This TCR was recovered from a boy between 10 and 17 years old in good health. Sequenced input: blood.

The CDR3 DNA reads as TGCGCCAGCAGCTCCCGCGGCGGAGGGAACCAAGAGACCCAGTACTTC. Protein sequence: CASSSRGGGNQETQYF. The chain uses TRBV5-1 and TRBJ2-5; possible D gene TRBD2, 6 bases. The CDR3 spans 16 residues. Germline loops: CDR1 SGHRS, CDR2 YFSETQ. V was trimmed by 3 bases and J by 0 bases, leaving 15 bases between them.